This is a list of T cell receptor beta chains from one sample in a study of blood T cell repertoires in COVID-19. Sequencing used immunoSEQ multiplex PCR; TCRdb keeps in-frame clones, though not all of them. The sample lists around 250,000 clones; 82% were seen once. The sequencing input was peripheral blood. The origin of the receptors is a woman at least 80 years old with acute or convalescent COVID-19. CDR3s include the opening cysteine and the closing phenylalanine or tryptophan. The order of the fields is V gene, J gene, clone size, D gene, CDR3 protein, CDR3 DNA. D genes are given only for firm matches. Clone size is shown for a subset of rows, as once, few, many or a class of expanded clone.

TRBV6-4	TRBJ2-1	NA	TRBD2	CASRKTSGGANEQFF	TGTGCCAGCAGGAAGACTAGCGGGGGGGCAAATGAGCAGTTCTTC
TRBV12-5	TRBJ2-7	NA	NA	CASGLTTLLHYEQYF	TGTGCTAGTGGTTTGACGACTTTGCTGCACTACGAGCAGTACTTC
TRBV5-4	TRBJ2-5	few	NA	CASSLETGEETQYF	TGTGCCAGCAGCTTGGAGACAGGAGAAGAGACCCAGTACTTC
TRBV30	TRBJ1-6	NA	TRBD1	CAWSASDRNNSPLHF	TGTGCCTGGAGTGCTTCGGACAGGAATAATTCACCCCTCCACTTT
TRBV11-1	TRBJ1-1	NA	NA	CASSLGPETEAFF	TGTGCCAGCAGCTTAGGTCCAGAAACTGAAGCTTTCTTT
TRBV28	TRBJ2-3	NA	NA	CASSSLTEGRDTQYF	TGTGCCAGCAGTTCCCTGACGGAGGGGAGGGATACGCAGTATTTT
TRBV5-4	TRBJ1-1	NA	TRBD1	CASSLPTQGATEAFF	TGTGCCAGCAGCTTGCCGACACAGGGGGCCACTGAAGCTTTCTTT
TRBV5-1	TRBJ1-4	NA	TRBD1	CASSPGTGDEKLFF	TGCGCCAGCAGCCCCGGGACAGGGGACGAAAAACTGTTTTTT
TRBV10-3	TRBJ2-7	NA	NA	CAISEQGLGRGREQYF	TGTGCCATCAGTGAGCAGGGGTTAGGGAGGGGACGGGAGCAGTACTTC
TRBV7-8	TRBJ2-3	NA	TRBD2	CASSLLAEDTQYF	TGTGCCAGCAGTCTACTAGCGGAAGATACGCAGTATTTT
TRBV7-9	TRBJ1-5	NA	NA	CASSRGSNSNQPQHF	TGTGCCAGCAGCCGGGGGTCAAATAGCAATCAGCCCCAGCATTTT
TRBV20-1	TRBJ1-2	NA	NA	CGWIADDGYTF	TGCGGTTGGATAGCGGATGATGGCTACACCTTC
TRBV3-1/TRBV3-2	TRBJ1-1	NA	NA	CASRRGNTEAFF	TGTGCCAGCAGACGCGGGAACACTGAAGCTTTCTTT
TRBV11-2	TRBJ2-7	few	NA	CASSLGGEYYEQYF	TGTGCCAGCAGCTTAGGCGGGGAATACTACGAGCAGTACTTC
TRBV4-1	TRBJ2-7	NA	NA	CASSQDPPTWSFRYEQYF	TGCGCCAGCAGCCAGGATCCCCCTACGTGGAGTTTTCGCTACGAGCAGTACTTC
TRBV19	TRBJ1-1	NA	NA	CASSIAAGKNTEAFF	TGTGCCAGTAGTATAGCTGCGGGGAAGAACACTGAAGCTTTCTTT
TRBV2	TRBJ2-7	NA	NA	CASSQEALYEQYF	TGTGCCAGCAGCCAGGAAGCCCTTTACGAGCAGTACTTC
TRBV7-8	TRBJ1-2	NA	TRBD1	CASSLEGGVGYTF	TGTGCCAGCAGCTTAGAAGGGGGCGTAGGCTACACCTTC
TRBV6-2/TRBV6-3	TRBJ2-1	NA	TRBD2	CASSSGLAGGGNEQFF	TGTGCCAGCAGTTCCGGACTAGCGGGTGGCGGGAATGAGCAGTTCTTC
TRBV10-3	TRBJ1-5	NA	NA	CAISDTGPYSNQPQHF	TGTGCCATCAGTGACACAGGGCCCTATAGCAATCAGCCCCAGCATTTT
TRBV6-5	TRBJ1-1	NA	NA	CASSYRRSRGTEAFF	TGTGCCAGCAGTTACCGGCGGTCCAGGGGCACTGAAGCTTTCTTT
TRBV6-5	TRBJ1-5	NA	TRBD1	CASRNTGGSQPQHF	TGTGCCAGCAGAAATACAGGGGGCAGTCAGCCCCAGCATTTT
TRBV3-1/TRBV3-2	TRBJ2-7	NA	NA	CASSQEHSLLNYEQYF	TGTGCCAGCAGCCAAGAACATAGCTTGCTTAACTACGAGCAGTACTTC
TRBV29-1	TRBJ1-2	NA	NA	CSVEDTVTHGYTF	TGCAGCGTTGAAGACACAGTCACTCATGGCTACACCTTC
TRBV5-1	TRBJ1-2	NA	NA	CASSFHRENGYTF	TGCGCCAGCAGCTTCCACAGGGAAAATGGCTACACCTTC
TRBV7-3	TRBJ2-3	NA	TRBD2	CASSSQPSGGGSDTQYF	TGTGCCAGCAGCTCGCAGCCGAGCGGGGGTGGCTCAGATACGCAGTATTTT
TRBV2	TRBJ2-5	NA	TRBD2	CASSSQRGGRETQYF	TGTGCCAGCAGCTCCCAGCGGGGGGGTCGAGAGACCCAGTACTTC
TRBV28	TRBJ2-7	NA	NA	CASSLKLTPAYEQYF	TGTGCCAGCAGTTTGAAGCTGACACCGGCCTACGAGCAGTACTTC
TRBV27	TRBJ2-1	NA	TRBD2	CASSLWASGYNEQFF	TGTGCCAGCAGTTTGTGGGCTAGCGGCTACAATGAGCAGTTCTTC
TRBV9	TRBJ1-1	NA	NA	CASSVQGTNTEAFF	TGTGCCAGCAGCGTCCAGGGCACGAACACTGAAGCTTTCTTT
TRBV7-6	TRBJ1-1	NA	NA	CASSQGTEAFF	TGTGCCAGCAGCCAGGGCACTGAAGCTTTCTTT
TRBV19	TRBJ1-1	NA	TRBD1	CASGTVNTEAFF	TGTGCCAGCGGGACAGTGAACACTGAAGCTTTCTTT
TRBV30	TRBJ1-1	NA	TRBD1	CAWKPDRATEAFF	TGTGCCTGGAAACCTGACAGGGCCACTGAAGCTTTCTTT
TRBV5-1	TRBJ2-1	NA	TRBD2	CASSPSGTSGRYNEQFF	TGCGCCAGCAGCCCGTCCGGGACTAGCGGGAGATACAATGAGCAGTTCTTC
TRBV28	TRBJ1-4	NA	NA	CASRRAANEKLFF	TGTGCCAGCAGGAGGGCGGCTAATGAAAAACTGTTTTTT
TRBV4-1	TRBJ2-3	NA	NA	CASSQVPGSDTQYF	TGCGCCAGCAGCCAAGTCCCAGGATCAGATACGCAGTATTTT
TRBV11-1	TRBJ1-6	NA	NA	CASTAGYNSPLHF	TGTGCCAGCACCGCGGGGTATAATTCACCCCTCCACTTT
TRBV5-1	TRBJ1-3	NA	NA	CASSLDGLRSGNTIYF	TGCGCCAGCAGCTTGGACGGGTTGCGCTCTGGAAACACCATATATTTT
TRBV2	TRBJ2-3	few	NA	CASGPPGASTDTQYF	TGTGCCAGCGGGCCCCCGGGAGCAAGCACAGATACGCAGTATTTT
TRBV7-9	TRBJ2-7	NA	NA	CASSRKGLLSYEQYF	TGTGCCAGCAGCCGCAAGGGGCTCCTCTCCTACGAGCAGTACTTC
TRBV6-5	TRBJ1-1	few	NA	CASSRTAMNTEAFF	TGTGCCAGCAGCCGCACTGCCATGAACACTGAAGCTTTCTTT
TRBV11-1	TRBJ1-6	few	NA	CASSLRQTYSPLHF	TGTGCCAGCAGCTTAAGACAGACTTATTCACCCCTCCACTTT
TRBV28	TRBJ2-3	NA	NA	CASFTRAGAAALYTQYF	TGTGCCAGCTTTACCCGGGCGGGGGCAGCTGCCCTCTATACGCAGTATTTT
TRBV28	TRBJ1-2	NA	NA	CASSGHWGYTF	TGTGCCAGCAGTGGACATTGGGGCTACACCTTC
TRBV4-3	TRBJ2-1	few	TRBD2	CASSQGGTSGRLTPYNEQFF	TGCGCCAGCAGCCAAGGGGGGACTAGCGGGAGGCTTACCCCCTACAATGAGCAGTTCTTC
TRBV18	TRBJ2-3	NA	TRBD2	CASSPAGGPFSTDTQYF	TGTGCCAGCTCACCGGCGGGGGGGCCGTTTAGCACAGATACGCAGTATTTT
TRBV21-1	TRBJ2-3	few	NA	CASRPEGGASGRYCTDTQYF	TGTGCCAGCAGACCCGAGGGTGGGGCTAGCGGGAGATATTGCACAGATACGCAGTATTTT
TRBV4-1	TRBJ1-6	NA	NA	CASSQGSRGYNSPLHF	TGCGCCAGCAGCCAAGGGTCAAGGGGCTATAATTCACCCCTCCACTTT
TRBV6-5	TRBJ2-5	once	TRBD2	CASRIQTGGQETQYF	TGTGCCAGCAGAATACAAACGGGGGGCCAAGAGACCCAGTACTTC
TRBV28	TRBJ2-1	NA	TRBD2	CASSRGGINEQFF	TGTGCCAGCAGCCGGGGGGGCATAAATGAGCAGTTCTTC
TRBV19	TRBJ2-3	NA	TRBD2	CASSKGLAGGPPQYF	TGTGCCAGTAGTAAGGGACTAGCGGGGGGGCCTCCGCAGTATTTT
TRBV7-2	TRBJ1-6	NA	TRBD1	CASSPRDRGTYNSPLHF	TGTGCCAGCAGCCCCCGGGACAGGGGAACCTATAATTCACCCCTCCACTTT
TRBV18	TRBJ1-2	NA	TRBD1	CASSPRDRNYGYTF	TGTGCCAGCTCACCCCGGGACAGAAACTATGGCTACACCTTC
TRBV7-3	TRBJ1-1	NA	TRBD1	CASSSGTAKVSAFF	TGTGCCAGCAGCTCCGGGACAGCTAAGGTCTCAGCTTTCTTT